The rows below give T cell receptor beta chains drawn from one sample of a study of T cell responses to AZD1222 COVID-19 vaccine. Repertoires were generated with immunoSEQ multiplex PCR, while TCRdb's copy carries only in-frame clones and drops some. This table holds some 150,000 clones, 85% to 90% found once. This sample comprised peripheral blood, obtained 28 days after the second AZD1222 dose. Receptors originate from an adult who received the AZD1222 COVID-19 vaccine. CDR3s include the opening cysteine and the closing phenylalanine or tryptophan. D genes are given only for firm matches. Rows give clone size only sometimes, using once, few, many, or a class for an expanded clone.

v_gene	j_gene	abundance	d_gene	CDR3aa
TRBV2	TRBJ1-1	once	TRBD1	CATTLGTEDTEAFF
TRBV28	TRBJ2-7	NA	TRBD2	CASSLDGGVQQYF
TRBV5-1	TRBJ1-3	NA	NA	CASSFSPLSGNTIYF
TRBV28	TRBJ1-5	NA	TRBD1	CASSFWDRGLVEPQHF
TRBV25-1	TRBJ2-1	NA	TRBD2	CASRIIPASGSSEQFF
TRBV6-5	TRBJ2-3	NA	NA	CASSYSFDRDTQYF
TRBV29-1	TRBJ2-3	few	NA	CSVEGGGGSGTDTQYF
TRBV7-2	TRBJ2-7	NA	TRBD2	CASSGGTYNYEQYF
TRBV5-1	TRBJ1-5	once	NA	CASSLDSSSGQPQHF
TRBV7-3	TRBJ2-1	NA	NA	CASSSGMGPYNEQFF
TRBV28	TRBJ1-5	NA	NA	CASSLAGKYNQPQHF
TRBV20-1	TRBJ1-1	NA	NA	CSFDTEAFF
TRBV9	TRBJ2-5	NA	NA	CASSAGGGAETQYF
TRBV7-9	TRBJ2-7	NA	NA	CASSSFDVRDEQYF
TRBV28	TRBJ2-1	NA	NA	CASSSHTGPEQFF
TRBV3-1/TRBV3-2	TRBJ1-2	once	NA	CASSQDRTPGYGYTF
TRBV12-3/TRBV12-4	TRBJ2-3	NA	NA	CASSLIGSAQYF
TRBV28	TRBJ1-2	NA	NA	CASSLGGANYGYTF
TRBV7-9	TRBJ2-3	NA	TRBD2	CASSPDAGEPTDTQYF
TRBV5-5	TRBJ2-7	NA	NA	CASSLAAGRTSYEQYF
TRBV19	TRBJ1-5	NA	TRBD1	CASSWGPGGRSMYQPQHF
TRBV5-8	TRBJ1-5	NA	TRBD1	CASSRGPGTGDQPQHF
TRBV7-2	TRBJ2-2	NA	NA	CASSPSHRFANTGELFF
TRBV5-1	TRBJ2-1	NA	NA	CASSLDIGGSYNEQFF
TRBV18	TRBJ1-1	NA	NA	CASSPWPANTEAFF
TRBV10-2	TRBJ1-3	NA	NA	CASSAGYSGNTIYF
TRBV30	TRBJ1-5	NA	NA	CAWSSQRRGPQHF
TRBV3-1/TRBV3-2	TRBJ1-3	NA	NA	CASSRGGTDTIYF
TRBV20-1	TRBJ1-1	NA	NA	CSASSPTRDPTEAFF
TRBV28	TRBJ2-4	NA	NA	CASSLADRANIQYF
TRBV24-1	TRBJ1-5	NA	NA	CATKPGSGQPQHF
TRBV18	TRBJ2-1	NA	NA	CASSEYREHNEQFF
TRBV6-5	TRBJ2-2	NA	NA	CASSIQVANTGELFF
TRBV6-5	TRBJ1-1	NA	NA	CATGWVGTEAFF
TRBV7-9	TRBJ1-5	few	NA	CASSRPNQPQHF
TRBV10-1	TRBJ1-1	NA	NA	CASSSQMNTEAFF
TRBV14	TRBJ2-1	NA	NA	CASSQSSRGWGEQFF
TRBV4-2	TRBJ2-5	once	NA	CASSAGGGQETQYF
TRBV6-5	TRBJ2-7	few	TRBD1	CASSPTGTGEQYF
TRBV3-1/TRBV3-2	TRBJ1-2	NA	NA	CASSQARGNYGYTF
TRBV11-3	TRBJ2-3	once	NA	CASSLNPMSTQYF
TRBV10-1	TRBJ2-5	NA	NA	CASSESTGKKTQYF
TRBV21-1	TRBJ2-3	NA	NA	CASSKEAPAGVSTDTQYF
TRBV6-2/TRBV6-3	TRBJ2-5	NA	NA	CASSSSGYQETQYF
TRBV6-7	TRBJ2-5	NA	NA	CASSYSRDRSIPETQYF
TRBV18	TRBJ2-7	NA	NA	CASSPDRSAYEQYF
TRBV29-1	TRBJ2-5	once	NA	CSVEVGAEETQYF
TRBV24-1	TRBJ2-2	once	TRBD1	CATSDPGQGGTGELFF
TRBV7-2	TRBJ1-2	NA	NA	CASREQGFYGYTF
TRBV29-1	TRBJ2-1	NA	TRBD2	CSVAERGGSGDEQFF
TRBV3-1/TRBV3-2	TRBJ2-5	NA	TRBD2	CASKGPGGKRKETQYF
TRBV28	TRBJ2-6	NA	TRBD1	CASSPGQGKTGANVLTF
TRBV11-2	TRBJ2-1	NA	TRBD2	CASSLAPLAGDYNEQFF
TRBV7-8	TRBJ1-3	NA	NA	CASSSSQDYSGNTIYF
TRBV5-6	TRBJ1-1	NA	TRBD1	CASSWGQGETEAFF
TRBV9	TRBJ2-7	NA	NA	CASSPRLADSYEQYF
TRBV30	TRBJ1-1	NA	NA	CAWSVREAFF
TRBV3-1/TRBV3-2	TRBJ2-6	NA	NA	CASSQDQRAPPTGGNTSGANVLTF
TRBV24-1	TRBJ1-2	NA	NA	CATSDLDSPNGYTF
TRBV4-2	TRBJ2-2	NA	TRBD2	CASSRTVQRLAGGITGELFF